The clone carrying this T cell receptor (beta chain) occurred a few times. Its antigen is as yet unknown. At the DNA level, this CDR3 is encoded by other sequences in the same sample as well. The data were obtained in a study of shared clonotypes between healthy human individuals. The study separated CD4+ cells into CD45RA+ naive and CD45RA-negative memory subsets. Germline V CDR1 and CDR2: SGHRS, YFSETQ. This CDR3 is 14 amino acids long. Trimming at V came to 4 bases and at J to 5 bases, leaving 5 bases not matched to a gene. Study findings and constraints: Non-shared clonotypes had lower generation probabilities than clonotypes shared by all four sorted-subset donors.

The method was immunoSEQ multiplex PCR; TCRdb's version includes in-frame clones alone and lacks a portion of them. The sample consists of more than 1 million clones, about 80% of them appearing once. The rearrangement links TRBV5-1 to TRBJ1-4, with 7 positions matching TRBD1. The TCR originated in a man aged 18 to 35 in good health. Some clones in this sample may be carry-over from other donors' samples. The sequencing sample was made of memory CD4+ T cells from PBMCs. Documented subset: CD45RA-negative fraction. The CDR3 reads CASSPRDSNEKLFF. The CDR3 DNA reads TGCGCCAGCAGCCCCCGGGACAGCAATGAAAAACTGTTTTTT.